Below are 3 T cell receptor beta chains sequenced from a single sample in a study of cytomegalovirus exposure and HLA in healthy donors. The PCR made use of 60 Vbeta and 13 Jbeta primers. Method: immunoSEQ multiplex PCR; TCRdb's copy keeps in-frame clones and lacks some. The sample holds 120,000 to 150,000 clones, approximately 68% seen once. Sequencing was carried out using PBMCs. Receptors were obtained from a man aged 35 to 55 in good health and CMV-seronegative.

This chain links TRBV30 with TRBJ1-2; D is undetermined. Germline lookup yields CDR1 GTSNPN and CDR2 SVGIG (reference sequence). CDR3 length equals 13 residues. CDR3 region: CGGEGEREPGYTF. The CDR3 region has the DNA TGTGGCGGCGAGGGCGAAAGAGAACCGGGCTACACCTTC.

The rearrangement uses TRBV7-9 and TRBJ1-2, with 7 bases matching TRBD1. The CDR3 has 14 amino acids. Germline V gene lookup returns CDR1 SEHNR and CDR2 FQNEAQ (reference sequence). Germline trimming cut 5 bases from V and 2 bases from J; bases unmatched to any gene: 5. As DNA, the CDR3 is TGTGCCAGCAGCCTCCAGACAGGGAACTATGGCTACACCTTC. Translating gives CASSLQTGNYGYTF. Looking up the rest from reference TRBV7-9 and TRBJ1-2 gives the full variable domain: DTGVSQNPRHKITKRGQNVTFRCDPISEHNRLYWYRQTLGQGPEFLTYFQNEAQLEKSRLLSDRFSAERPKGSFSTLEIQRTEQGDSAMYLCASSLQTGNYGYTFGSGTRLTVV.

The chain joins TRBV7-2 to TRBJ2-3, with 8 nucleotides matching TRBD1. With V trimmed by 4 bases and J by 4 bases, 4 bases remained unmatched. Looked up from germline, CDR1 is SGHTA and CDR2 is FQGNSA. CDR3 size: 14 residues. For the CDR3, the DNA is TGTGCCAGCAGCTGGGGACAGGCCGCAGATACGCAGTATTTT. Translation: CASSWGQAADTQYF.